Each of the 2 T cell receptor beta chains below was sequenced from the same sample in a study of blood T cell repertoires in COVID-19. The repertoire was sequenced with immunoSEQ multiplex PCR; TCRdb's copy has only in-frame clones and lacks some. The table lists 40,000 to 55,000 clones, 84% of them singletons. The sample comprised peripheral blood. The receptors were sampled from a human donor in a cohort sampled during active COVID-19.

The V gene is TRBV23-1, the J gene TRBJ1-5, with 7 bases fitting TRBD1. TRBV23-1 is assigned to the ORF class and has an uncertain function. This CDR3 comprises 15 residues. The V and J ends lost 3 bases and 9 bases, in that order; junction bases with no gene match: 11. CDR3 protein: CASSHRRQGDRPQHF. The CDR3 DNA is TGCGCCAGCAGTCACCGTAGACAGGGCGATAGGCCCCAGCATTTT.

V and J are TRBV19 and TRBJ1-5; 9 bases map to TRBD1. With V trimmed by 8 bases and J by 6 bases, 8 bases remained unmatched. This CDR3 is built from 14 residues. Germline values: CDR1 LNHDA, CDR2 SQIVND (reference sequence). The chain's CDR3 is CASGTTGGRQPQHF. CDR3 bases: TGTGCCAGTGGGACTACAGGGGGCCGTCAGCCCCAGCATTTT. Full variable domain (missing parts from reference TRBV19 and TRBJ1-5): DGGITQSPKYLFRKEGQNVTLSCEQNLNHDAMYWYRQDPGQGLRLIYYSQIVNDFQKGDIAEGYSVSREKKESFPLTVTSAQKNPTAFYLCASGTTGGRQPQHFGDGTRLSIL.